This T cell receptor beta chain was captured by sequencing in a study of control samples from healthy donors and cancer patients. TCRdb keeps only in-frame clones here, not all; method: immunoSEQ multiplex PCR. The sample shows about 220,000 clones, about 95% of them seen only once. Trimming pared 6 bases from V and 8 bases from J, leaving 19 bases between. The length of the CDR3 is 14 residues. CDR1 and CDR2 (germline): MNHNY, SVGAGI (reference sequence). The J gene is TRBJ1-1, the V gene TRBV6-6; no definite D call. This sequence originates from a man in his forties or fifties in good health. What was sequenced was blood. The CDR3 nucleotides read TGTGCCAGCAGCACTGACTTCGTCGTAGTGGAAGCTTTCTTT. Amino acid sequence: CASSTDFVVVEAFF.